The text below deals with one T cell receptor (beta chain). What it recognizes is unknown. The record originates from a study of CD8 T cells in ankylosing spondylitis. Study findings and constraints: Earlier work had already found some motif variants in reactive arthritis synovial fluid and blood. Characteristic of ankylosing spondylitis blood, it appeared, was a TCR beta motif comprising several highly homologous variants.

MiXCR was run by TCRdb on the 5' RACE reads, yielding one entry per CDR3 protein. The data show 400,000 or so distinct CDR3 sequences, with 25% to 30% seen just once and roughly 1% held by the top ten. Sequences were obtained from blood, either unsorted or a sorted T cell fraction (not recorded which). This sequence was found in a male donor with ankylosing spondylitis.

The CDR3 coding sequence is TGTGCCAGCAGCTTAGACGTTGAAGTTCCCAATGAGCAGTTCTTC. It is translated as CASSLDVEVPNEQFF. This chain joins TRBV7-9 and TRBJ2-1; D gene uncertain. The ends were cut back, 1 base at V and 6 bases at J, with 13 bases in the middle. Germline V gene sequence: CDR1 SEHNR, CDR2 FQNEAQ (reference sequence). This CDR3 is built from 15 residues. Full variable domain (rest looked up from reference TRBV7-9 and TRBJ2-1): DTGVSQNPRHKITKRGQNVTFRCDPISEHNRLYWYRQTLGQGPEFLTYFQNEAQLEKSRLLSDRFSAERPKGSFSTLEIQRTEQGDSAMYLCASSLDVEVPNEQFFGPGTRLTVL.